The rows below give T cell receptor beta chains drawn from one sample of a study of cytomegalovirus exposure and HLA in healthy donors. Assay used: immunoSEQ multiplex PCR; TCRdb lists only in-frame clones, some missing. There are 90,000 to 150,000 clones in the sample; 63% occur only once, and 10% lies in the top ten. Source material: PBMCs. These receptors were collected from a man aged 35 to 55 in good health and CMV-seropositive. CDR3s include the opening cysteine and the closing phenylalanine or tryptophan. Fields, in order: clone size, D gene, V gene, J gene, CDR3 protein, CDR3 DNA. A D gene is named only where the DNA matches it firmly. Not every row has a clone size; where given, it reads once, few, many or a size class.

>-|TRBD2|TRBV5-1|TRBJ2-1
CASSLGLAVNNEQFF
TGCGCCAGCAGCCTAGGACTAGCGGTAAACAATGAGCAGTTCTTC
>-|-|TRBV27|TRBJ2-2
CASSLRGYTGELFF
TGTGCCAGCAGTTTAAGAGGGTACACCGGGGAGCTGTTTTTT
>-|TRBD1|TRBV6-1|TRBJ1-5
CASSLGQGLGWPQHF
TGTGCCAGCAGTCTGGGACAGGGGCTAGGGTGGCCCCAGCATTTT
>-|TRBD2|TRBV2|TRBJ2-5
CASSLRGAGETQYF
TGTGCCAGCAGTCTGCGGGGGGCGGGTGAGACCCAGTACTTC
>few|-|TRBV7-9|TRBJ1-4
CASSYRVRGATNEKLFF
TGTGCCAGCAGCTACCGGGTTCGGGGGGCAACTAATGAAAAACTGTTTTTT
>-|-|TRBV7-3|TRBJ2-1
CASSRGQINEQFF
TGTGCCAGCAGCAGAGGACAGATCAATGAGCAGTTCTTC
>-|-|TRBV9|TRBJ2-2
CASSVDQGFGELFF
TGTGCCAGCAGCGTAGATCAGGGCTTCGGGGAGCTGTTTTTT
>-|TRBD1|TRBV18|TRBJ1-1
CASSRDRGAVNTEAFF
TGTGCCAGCTCACGGGACAGGGGAGCGGTGAACACTGAAGCTTTCTTT
>-|-|TRBV11-2|TRBJ2-5
CASSSYQGVETQYF
TGTGCCAGCAGCTCGTACCAAGGGGTGGAGACCCAGTACTTC
>-|TRBD1|TRBV7-9|TRBJ2-1
CASSPRRDRAYNEQFF
TGTGCCAGCAGCCCGCGTAGGGACAGGGCCTACAATGAGCAGTTCTTC
>-|-|TRBV19|TRBJ1-6
CASRRTAYDNSPLHF
TGTGCCAGTAGGAGGACAGCTTACGATAATTCACCCCTCCACTTT
>-|-|TRBV19|TRBJ1-1
CASSRDGSMNTEAFF
TGTGCCAGTAGTAGGGACGGGAGTATGAACACTGAAGCTTTCTTT
>-|TRBD1|TRBV29-1|TRBJ1-1
CSVRGQGGSENTEAFF
TGCAGCGTACGGGGACAGGGTGGATCTGAAAACACTGAAGCTTTCTTT
>-|-|TRBV10-3|TRBJ2-2
CASGGEGGELFF
TGTGCCTCCGGGGGTGAGGGCGGGGAGCTGTTTTTT
>-|TRBD1|TRBV19|TRBJ2-6
CASSTGQGSSGANVLTF
TGTGCCAGTAGTACCGGACAGGGTAGCTCTGGGGCCAACGTCCTGACTTTC
>few|TRBD1|TRBV15|TRBJ2-7
CATSRGWGQGRYEQYF
TGTGCCACCAGCAGAGGTTGGGGACAGGGGAGATACGAGCAGTACTTC
>-|-|TRBV9|TRBJ2-3
CASSVGGSEDTQYF
TGTGCCAGCAGCGTAGGAGGGTCCGAAGATACGCAGTATTTT
>-|TRBD1|TRBV7-2|TRBJ2-7
CASSFPTGYEQYF
TGTGCCAGCAGCTTTCCGACAGGGTACGAGCAGTACTTC
>-|-|TRBV7-7|TRBJ2-7
CASSLLDSPYEQYF
TGTGCCAGCAGCTTACTGGACAGTCCCTACGAGCAGTACTTC
>-|TRBD1|TRBV28|TRBJ1-1
CASSSGQGDTEAFF
TGTGCCAGCAGCTCCGGACAGGGCGACACTGAAGCTTTCTTT
>-|-|TRBV11-3|TRBJ2-5
CASSLDNRGGLGTQYF
TGTGCCAGCAGCTTAGATAACCGCGGAGGTCTTGGGACCCAGTACTTC
>-|TRBD2|TRBV7-9|TRBJ2-5
CASSQTSGNQETQYF
TGTGCCAGCAGCCAGACTAGCGGCAACCAAGAGACCCAGTACTTC
>-|-|TRBV5-1|TRBJ2-1
CASSLAFQKQFF
TGCGCCAGCAGCTTGGCATTTCAGAAGCAGTTCTTC
>few|TRBD2|TRBV28|TRBJ2-5
CASSPYLTSGSGETQYF
TGTGCCAGCAGTCCATACCTTACTAGCGGGAGTGGAGAGACCCAGTACTTC
>-|TRBD2|TRBV9|TRBJ2-7
CASSAAAGGFYEQYF
TGTGCCAGCAGCGCAGCAGCGGGGGGGTTCTACGAGCAGTACTTC
>-|-|TRBV5-4|TRBJ2-5
CASSLWGGQTQYF
TGTGCCAGCAGCTTGTGGGGGGGGCAGACCCAGTACTTC
>few|TRBD2|TRBV9|TRBJ2-1
CASSSQIAGVAEQFF
TGTGCCAGCAGCTCCCAAATAGCGGGAGTGGCTGAGCAGTTCTTC
>-|-|TRBV7-2|TRBJ2-2
CASRPQGSTGELFF
TGTGCCAGCAGGCCACAGGGTTCCACCGGGGAGCTGTTTTTT
>-|TRBD1|TRBV27|TRBJ1-6
CASSPRQGASSPLHF
TGTGCCAGCAGTCCCAGACAGGGGGCAAGTTCACCCCTCCACTTT
>-|-|TRBV4-1|TRBJ2-7
CASSQDSSGYYEQYF
TGCGCCAGCAGCCAAGATAGTTCAGGGTACTACGAGCAGTACTTC
>-|-|TRBV11-2|TRBJ1-2
CASSPSALNYGYTF
TGTGCCAGCAGCCCCTCTGCGCTAAACTATGGCTACACCTTC
>-|TRBD1|TRBV28|TRBJ2-7
CASSFQDRGLEQYF
TGTGCCAGCAGTTTCCAGGACAGGGGGCTCGAGCAGTACTTC
>-|-|TRBV18|TRBJ1-2
CASSGRGSVAF
TGTGCCAGCTCCGGTAGAGGGTCGGTCGCCTTC
>-|TRBD1|TRBV27|TRBJ1-6
CASSAQGPRSPLHF
TGTGCCAGCAGTGCACAGGGGCCTAGGTCACCCCTCCACTTT
>-|-|TRBV7-9|TRBJ1-1
CASSSRLPPNTEAFF
TGTGCCAGCAGCTCTCGACTGCCTCCGAACACTGAAGCTTTCTTT
>-|-|TRBV19|TRBJ1-1
CASKVGLNTEAFF
TGTGCCAGTAAAGTCGGTTTGAACACTGAAGCTTTCTTT
>few|-|TRBV7-8|TRBJ2-5
CASSLALQETQYF
TGTGCCAGCAGCTTAGCCCTCCAAGAGACCCAGTACTTC